There are a few counts of the clone carrying this T cell receptor (beta chain). TCRdb ran MiXCR on the PCR reads and lists one entry per CDR3 protein. This sample has 70,000 to 95,000 distinct CDR3 sequences, with around 19% found just once. The data originate from a study of molecular identifiers for immune sequencing clone quantification. This CDR3 is built from 14 residues. The V end lost 1 base, the J end lost 1 base, and 6 bases lay between the germline ends. Germline assignment: CDR1 KGHDR and CDR2 SFDVKD. The chain joins TRBV24-1 to TRBJ2-5, with TRBD2 as a possible D gene (6 bases). The sequence derives from a human donor in good health. Some libraries in this study had Jurkat cell RNA spiked in. The material sequenced was naive CD8+ T cells from blood, with Jurkat cell RNA spiked in. Subset here: FACS-sorted CD8+CD4-CCR7+CD45RA+ naive T cells. CDR3 bases: TGTGCCACCAGTGATTTTAGCGGCCAAGAGACCCAGTACTTC. Encoded protein: CATSDFSGQETQYF.